This TCR beta chain was sequenced in a study of beta chain features in type 1 diabetes. Study background: Patients shared similar age, gender and cell yields with healthy donors. Overall study results and limits: Patients' naive, central memory and regulatory TCRB repertoires appeared more alike than those of healthy donors. HLA influence on TCRB rearrangement stayed unresolved here.

Of note for this clone: The target antigen is unknown.

Investigators reverse transcribed all isolated RNA, so they sequenced expressed TCRB transcripts. Method: immunoSEQ multiplex PCR; TCRdb's copy keeps in-frame clones and lacks some. The data show about 140,000 clones, with approximately 10% seen just once and approximately 0.69% held by the top ten. Germline values: CDR1 SGHRS, CDR2 YFSETQ. This CDR3 region has 14 residues. V gave up 7 bases and J gave up 0 bases; unmatched junction bases: 4. The TCR sequence derives from a woman aged 40 to 49 in good health. The chain employs TRBV5-1 and TRBJ2-3, with TRBD2 matching 8 bases. The sequencing input was central memory CD4+ T cells from blood. DNA of the CDR3: TGCGCCAGCCGAGCGGGGGATAGCACAGATACGCAGTATTTT. Residues: CASRAGDSTDTQYF.